The 26 T cell receptor beta chains below all came from one sample that was sequenced in a study of siplizumab effects on memory and regulatory T cells. Sequenced by immunoSEQ multiplex PCR; TCRdb stores in-frame clones only, minus some. The profile shows some 100,000 clones, 75% to 95% of them singletons. Sequencing was done on a sample of CD4+ T cells sorted from blood. Source of these receptors: a human donor in good health. Some clones in this sample may be carry-over from other donors' samples.

This clone has a single count. The gene calls are TRBV19 and TRBJ1-2; TRBD1 might be the D (5 bases). CDR1 LNHDA and CDR2 SQIVND come from the germline V gene (reference sequence). Trimming took 9 bases from V and 4 from J, leaving 12 bases between them. The CDR3 totals 12 residues. CDR3 loop: CASGDDLYGYTF. CDR3 nucleotide sequence: TGTGCCAGCGGGGACGACCTCTATGGCTACACCTTC.

This clone was observed a single time. The gene calls are TRBV27 and TRBJ1-4; TRBD1 agrees at 8 bases. Germline lookup yields CDR1 MNHEY and CDR2 SMNVEV (reference sequence). The CDR3 sequence is 14 residues long. The junction had 5 bases not matched to a gene; V was cut back by 5 bases and J by 6 bases. CDR3 loop: CASSVTGEYEKLFF. CDR3 bases: TGTGCCAGCAGTGTGACAGGGGAATATGAAAAACTGTTTTTT.

The V and J genes are TRBV5-1 and TRBJ1-1; TRBD1 matches at 7 bases. V lost 0 bases, J lost 12 bases, and 5 bases stayed unmatched. CDR1 is SGHRS and CDR2 is YFSETQ in the germline V gene. CDR3 size: 12 residues. The CDR3 protein is CASSLEGASTFF. CDR3 DNA: TGCGCCAGCAGCTTGGAGGGGGCATCAACTTTCTTT.

The chain employs TRBV9 and TRBJ2-4; perhaps TRBD2 as D (6 bases). With 0 bases removed from V and 9 bases from J, the gap between germline ends came to 13 bases. Germline CDR1 is SGDLS and CDR2 is YYNGEE. CDR3 size: 14 residues. CDR3 protein: CASSVDTSQSIQYF. The CDR3 nucleotides are TGTGCCAGCAGCGTAGACACTAGCCAGAGCATTCAGTACTTC.

The chain recombines TRBV11-2 with TRBJ2-3, with D perhaps TRBD1 or TRBD2 (7 bases each). Germline V gives CDR1 SGHAT, CDR2 FQNNGV. The CDR3 loop spans 16 amino acids. V was shortened by 5 bases and J by 2 bases, with 17 bases between the two germline ends. The CDR3 DNA is TGTGCCAGCAGCCAAATCAGGGGGAGGGCCACAGATACGCAGTATTTT. Translating it yields CASSQIRGRATDTQYF.

This chain links TRBV18 with TRBJ2-1, with 10 nucleotides matching TRBD2. The CDR3 runs to 17 residues. Germline CDR1 reads KGHSH; CDR2 reads LQKENI. V was pared by 2 bases and J by 2 bases, with 6 bases of the junction left unmatched. Here the CDR3 DNA reads TGTGCCAGCTCACCATCACAAGCGGGAGGGCCCTACAATGAGCAGTTCTTC. Translation gives CASSPSQAGGPYNEQFF.

Concerning this clone: A junction boundary mismatches the germline segment, possibly from a read error. The chain uses TRBV19 and TRBJ1-2; TRBD1 is a possible D gene (5 bases). The CDR3 extends over 12 amino acids. CDR1 LNHDA and CDR2 SQIVND come from the germline V gene (reference sequence). CDR3 amino acids: CASSGRDPVVDF. The CDR3 bases are TGTGCCAGTAGTGGCCGGGACCCCGTTGTCGACTTC.

The chain combines TRBV11-3 with TRBJ2-3; TRBD2 aligns across 7 bases. The J segment lost 6 bases and the V segment lost 5 bases, leaving 11 bases of the junction unmatched. The germline CDR1 and CDR2 sequences are SGHNT and YENEEA. This CDR3 contains 15 residues. The CDR3 DNA reads TGTGCCAGCAGCCCAAAGGGACTACCCCGTGATACGCAGTATTTT. It codes for CASSPKGLPRDTQYF.

The chain has TRBV5-4 and TRBJ1-1; maybe TRBD1 (6 bases). V gave up 5 bases and J gave up 4 bases, with 12 bases separating them. Germline CDR1 reads SGHNT; CDR2 reads YYREEE (reference sequence). The CDR3 covers 13 residues. DNA for the CDR3: TGTGCCAGCAGTAACAGGGTCAGCACTGAAGCTTTCTTT. Amino acids: CASSNRVSTEAFF.

The V and J genes are TRBV9 and TRBJ2-1; 7 bases are shared with TRBD2. The length of the CDR3 is 15 residues. CDR1 SGDLS and CDR2 YYNGEE come from the germline V gene. V shed 2 bases and J 0 bases; nucleotides not matched to a gene: 2. In nucleotides, the CDR3 is TGTGCCAGCAGCGTGGGGACTACCTCCTACAATGAGCAGTTCTTC. The encoded protein is CASSVGTTSYNEQFF.

The V gene is TRBV5-1, the J gene TRBJ2-1, with D tentatively TRBD2 (6 bases). The CDR3 is 14 amino acids. Deletions cut 2 bases from V and 0 bases from J, with 6 bases between. Germline-derived CDR1 and CDR2 are SGHRS and YFSETQ. The CDR3 coding sequence is TGCGCCAGCAGCTTTAGCGGCTCCTACAATGAGCAGTTCTTC. Residues: CASSFSGSYNEQFF.

This chain connects TRBV6-1 to TRBJ1-5; possibly TRBD1 for D (6 bases). In germline, CDR1 is MNHNS, CDR2 SASEGT. The CDR3 is 15 residues long. V was cut by 4 bases and J by 0 bases, with 10 bases left in between. The CDR3 DNA sequence: TGTGCCAGCAGTGGGACAGTCAATAGCAATCAGCCCCAGCATTTT. It specifies CASSGTVNSNQPQHF.

The chain couples TRBV6-1 to TRBJ1-1; D not resolved. CDR1 is MNHNS, CDR2 SASEGT, per germline. The CDR3 contains 14 residues. The V end was cut by 10 bases, the J end by 5 bases, with 20 bases between. Here the CDR3 reads CANGAIALGTEAFF. Here the CDR3 DNA reads TGTGCCAATGGCGCTATTGCCCTGGGGACTGAAGCTTTCTTT.

This clone showed up just once. The rearrangement links TRBV28 to TRBJ2-7; no clear D. This CDR3 contains 14 residues. The V and J ends lost 6 bases and 3 bases respectively, with 15 bases between them. The germline V gene encodes CDR1 MDHEN and CDR2 SYDVKM. CDR3 amino acids: CASSLNWGNYEQYF. In nucleotides, the CDR3 is TGTGCCAGCAGCCTGAACTGGGGAAACTACGAGCAGTACTTC. The complete variable domain, with remaining parts taken from reference TRBV28 and TRBJ2-7, reads DVKVTQSSRYLVKRTGEKVFLECVQDMDHENMFWYRQDPGLGLRLIYFSYDVKMKEKGDIPEGYSVSREKKERFSLILESASTNQTSMYLCASSLNWGNYEQYFGPGTRLTVT.

This clone was found once. The V and J genes are TRBV6-5 and TRBJ2-3; D unclear. Germline V gene sequence: CDR1 MNHEY, CDR2 SVGAGI. CDR3 length: 13 amino acids. Trimming shortened V by 2 bases and J by 2 bases, and 5 bases separated the two germline ends. The CDR3: CASSYRLTDTQYF. The CDR3 bases are TGTGCCAGCAGTTACAGACTCACAGATACGCAGTATTTT.

The gene calls are TRBV7-3 and TRBJ2-2, with D possibly being TRBD1 (7 bases). CDR1 is SGHTA, CDR2 FQGTGA, per germline. This CDR3 has 14 residues. With 4 bases removed from V and 4 bases from J, the gap between germline ends came to 10 bases. CDR3 in DNA: TGTGCCAGCAGCTCGCAGGGGGGCACCGGGGAGCTGTTTTTT. Its translation: CASSSQGGTGELFF.

The CDR3 sequence: CASSAAGYSYEQYF. The CDR3 DNA is TGTGCCAGCAGTGCCGCCGGGTACTCCTACGAGCAGTACTTC. The chain uses TRBV6-5 and TRBJ2-7, with D uncertain. From germline, CDR1 is MNHEY and CDR2 SVGAGI. This CDR3 contains 14 residues. V was cut by 5 bases and J by 0 bases, with 11 bases left in between.

The rearrangement links TRBV27 to TRBJ1-1; D perhaps matches TRBD1 (6 bases). CDR3 length: 14 amino acids. The V and J ends lost 4 bases and 6 bases respectively, with 15 bases between them. Germline assignment: CDR1 MNHEY and CDR2 SMNVEV (reference sequence). CDR3 coding DNA: TGTGCCAGCAGTTCCCAGGGGTTAACCGCTGAAGCTTTCTTT. This gives the protein CASSSQGLTAEAFF.

The chain has TRBV10-3 and TRBJ1-2; 8 bases are a match to TRBD1. CDR3 length equals 14 residues. The junction had 7 bases not matched to a gene; V was cut back by 6 bases and J by 4 bases. Germline-derived CDR1 and CDR2 are ENHRY and SYGVKD. CDR3 sequence (DNA): TGTGCCATCAGGAAACAGGGGGTTGGCTATGGCTACACCTTC. Translated: CAIRKQGVGYGYTF.

The chain employs TRBV19 and TRBJ2-2, with TRBD1 matching over 10 bases. V was pared by 2 bases and J by 7 bases, with 13 bases of the junction left unmatched. Germline lookup yields CDR1 LNHDA and CDR2 SQIVND (reference sequence). This CDR3 spans 18 amino acids. The DNA of the CDR3 is TGTGCCAGTAGTATACCAGCGGACAGGGGGTATTCTAGCGGGGAGCTGTTTTTT. Translated, it gives CASSIPADRGYSSGELFF.

The CDR3 DNA reads TGTGCCAGCAAGTATGGTGGGGCCAACGTCCTGACTTTC. Translation gives CASKYGGANVLTF. The chain employs TRBV6-1 and TRBJ2-6; D not resolved. V lost 7 bases, J lost 3 bases, and 7 bases lay in between. From germline, CDR1 is MNHNS and CDR2 SASEGT. The CDR3 spans 13 residues.

V is TRBV7-9 and J is TRBJ1-4, with D unclear. The CDR3 is 14 residues long. In germline, CDR1 is SEHNR, CDR2 FQNEAQ (reference sequence). V gave up 1 base and J gave up 0 bases, with 3 bases separating them. CDR3 sequence (DNA): TGTGCCAGCAGCTTAGGAGCAACTAATGAAAAACTGTTTTTT. Residues: CASSLGATNEKLFF.

This clone was seen just once. The chain has TRBV12-5 and TRBJ1-5; TRBD1 might be the D (5 bases). V shed 5 bases and J shed 0 bases, with 17 bases lying between them. Germline-derived CDR1 and CDR2 are LGHNT and FRNRAP. The CDR3 has 17 amino acids. The CDR3 sequence is CASGPGQSLNSNQPQHF. The CDR3 DNA follows: TGTGCTAGTGGTCCTGGACAATCTCTGAATAGCAATCAGCCCCAGCATTTT.

V is TRBV7-8 and J is TRBJ2-3; the match to TRBD2 covers 10 bases. There are 19 residues in the CDR3. V shed 1 base and J 2 bases; nucleotides not matched to a gene: 12. Germline V gene sequence: CDR1 SGHVS, CDR2 FQNEAQ. The CDR3 region is CASSLGTSGRYGSTDTQYF. In DNA form, the CDR3 reads TGTGCCAGCAGCTTAGGGACTAGCGGAAGGTACGGGTCCACAGATACGCAGTATTTT.

The genes are TRBV14 and TRBJ2-7; perhaps TRBD1 as D (5 bases). The germline V gene encodes CDR1 SGHDN and CDR2 FVKESK. This CDR3 is 15 amino acids long. The ends were cut back, 1 base at V and 0 bases at J, with 10 bases in the middle. CDR3 protein: CASSQGTKSSYEQYF. For the CDR3, the DNA is TGTGCCAGCAGCCAAGGGACAAAGAGCTCCTACGAGCAGTACTTC.

The chain carries TRBV4-1 and TRBJ2-3, with D perhaps TRBD2 (5 bases). Germline values: CDR1 MGHRA, CDR2 YSYEKL. V lost 0 bases, J lost 6 bases, and 16 bases lay in between. This CDR3 region has 16 residues. The CDR3, as DNA: TGCGCCAGCAGCCAAGACCGGACTTGGAAAGTTGATACGCAGTATTTT. Translating it yields CASSQDRTWKVDTQYF.